Below, 22 T cell receptor beta chains from the same sample are listed, as sequenced in a study of blood T cell repertoires in COVID-19. The method was immunoSEQ multiplex PCR; TCRdb's version includes in-frame clones alone and lacks a portion of them. The data contain more than 250,000 clones, roughly nine tenths of them singletons. Material for sequencing was peripheral blood. The receptors shown here come from a man in his late teens or twenties who had recovered from COVID-19.

This clone has only a few counts. The chain combines TRBV11-3 with TRBJ2-1, with TRBD2 matching 7 bases. The CDR3 totals 16 residues. Per germline, CDR1 SGHNT and CDR2 YENEEA. V gave up 5 bases and J gave up 8 bases; unmatched junction bases: 15. The CDR3 DNA reads as TGTGCCAGCAGCGCCCGTGGTACCCGGGGGGAAGATGAGCAGTTCTTC. This translates into CASSARGTRGEDEQFF.

There are a few counts of this clone. This chain connects TRBV25-1 to TRBJ2-1, with a tentative D call TRBD2 (6 bases). This CDR3 has 18 residues. Between the trimmed V and J ends, which lost 3 bases and 10 bases, there was a span of 28 bases. Germline assignment: CDR1 MGHDK and CDR2 SYGVNS. CDR3 coding DNA: TGTGCCAGCAGTGACCCTCCTGGAGGACTATCCCTACCGGGGGAGCAGTTCTTC. It encodes CASSDPPGGLSLPGEQFF.

The rearrangement uses TRBV27 and TRBJ1-6; possibly TRBD1 for D (5 bases). Trimming removed 5 bases at V and 9 bases at J, with 17 bases between. The CDR3 sequence is 15 residues long. Germline V gives CDR1 MNHEY, CDR2 SMNVEV (reference sequence). The CDR3 region is CASSAIGAGSSPLHF. DNA for the CDR3: TGTGCCAGCAGTGCGATTGGGGCTGGAAGTTCACCCCTCCACTTT.

This rearrangement joins TRBV7-2 to TRBJ2-7, with 7 bases fitting TRBD2. The junction had 8 bases not matched to a gene; V was cut back by 5 bases and J by 4 bases. The germline V gene encodes CDR1 SGHTA and CDR2 FQGNSA. This CDR3 has 14 amino acids. The CDR3 spells CASSPGTIPYEQYF. The CDR3 DNA sequence: TGTGCCAGCAGCCCCGGGACTATACCATACGAGCAGTACTTC.

The chain carries TRBV6-5 and TRBJ1-1; no reliable D call. Germline V lookup: CDR1 MNHEY, CDR2 SVGAGI. The CDR3 spans 14 residues. The germline V and J ends were trimmed by 2 bases and 4 bases, with 11 bases remaining between them. The DNA of the CDR3 is TGTGCCAGCAGTTACCTCCCCGGGAGCACTGAAGCTTTCTTT. Its protein is CASSYLPGSTEAFF.

The V and J genes are TRBV3-1 (or the pseudogene TRBV3-2) and TRBJ1-3, with no clear D. This CDR3 spans 15 amino acids. Germline V lookup: CDR1 LGHDT, CDR2 YNNKEL (reference sequence). Trimming removed 1 base from V and 2 bases from J, with 9 bases in between. CDR3 sequence reads: CASSQGQRPGNTIYF. The CDR3 nucleotides are TGTGCCAGCAGCCAAGGCCAGCGACCTGGAAACACCATATATTTT.

This chain connects TRBV5-1 to TRBJ2-7, with D possibly matching TRBD1 (5 bases). The CDR3 length is 13 residues. In germline, CDR1 is SGHRS, CDR2 YFSETQ. V shed 4 bases and J shed 2 bases, with 10 bases lying between them. CDR3 DNA: TGCGCCAGCAGCCTGGACATCCCCTACGAGCAGTACTTC. Translated, it gives CASSLDIPYEQYF. Full variable domain (outside the CDR3, taken from reference TRBV5-1 and TRBJ2-7): KAGVTQTPRYLIKTRGQQVTLSCSPISGHRSVSWYQQTPGQGLQFLFEYFSETQRNKGNFPGRFSGRQFSNSRSEMNVSTLELGDSALYLCASSLDIPYEQYFGPGTRLTVT.

This sequence joins TRBV4-2 and TRBJ1-5, with 7 bases aligning to TRBD1. Germline V gene lookup returns CDR1 LGHNA and CDR2 YNFKEQ. Trimming took 2 bases from V and 7 from J; bases not matched to a gene: 8. The CDR3 has 15 residues. The CDR3 sequence: CASSQTTGYRQPQHF. Here the CDR3 DNA reads TGTGCCAGCAGCCAAACGACAGGGTACAGGCAGCCCCAGCATTTT.

The chain links TRBV12-3 or TRBV12-4 to TRBJ2-2; D may be TRBD2 (5 bases). V was cut by 8 bases and J by 0 bases, with 7 bases left in between. The CDR3 contains 13 residues. DNA for the CDR3: TGTGCCAGCGGGCGGGCGAACACCGGGGAGCTGTTTTTT. Protein product: CASGRANTGELFF.

Comment on this clone: Since a much larger clone is just one base distant, this may be a read error. Different DNA sequences within this sample yield the same CDR3. The chain combines TRBV6-5 with TRBJ2-7, with 9 bases fitting TRBD1. The CDR3 runs 15 residues. The junction had 1 base not matched to a gene; V was cut back by 0 bases and J by 1 base. Germline lookup yields CDR1 MNHEY and CDR2 SVGAGI. The CDR3 DNA is TGTGCCAGCAGTTACTCGACAGGGGGTTCCTACGAGCAGTACTTC. Translation: CASSYSTGGSYEQYF.

V and J are TRBV29-1 and TRBJ1-1; TRBD1 aligns across 8 bases. V shed 4 bases and J 5 bases; nucleotides not matched to a gene: 6. This CDR3 comprises 13 residues. Germline CDR1 reads SQVTM; CDR2 reads ANQGSEA. CDR3 protein: CSVVRGLRTEAFF. As DNA, the CDR3 is TGCAGCGTTGTCAGGGGGCTGAGGACTGAAGCTTTCTTT.

The rearrangement joins TRBV5-6 to TRBJ1-2; D remains unclear. From germline, CDR1 is SGHDT and CDR2 YYEEEE. V was pared by 1 base and J by 4 bases, with 11 bases between. The length of the CDR3 is 14 residues. CDR3 nucleotide sequence: TGTGCCAGCAGCTTGATCGACCGGGGCTATGGCTACACCTTC. Protein: CASSLIDRGYGYTF.

V gene TRBV7-2 combines with J gene TRBJ1-2; TRBD1 might be the D (6 bases). The CDR3 loop spans 15 amino acids. The V end lost 2 bases, the J end lost 6 bases, and 16 bases lay between the germline ends. Germline V gene data show CDR1 as SGHTA and CDR2 as FQGNSA. CDR3 in DNA: TGTGCCAGCAGCTTATCGGTTACAGGGTATAATGGCTACACCTTC. Translation: CASSLSVTGYNGYTF.

J is TRBJ2-1 and V is TRBV29-1, with 7 bases identical to TRBD1. CDR1 and CDR2 (germline): SQVTM, ANQGSEA. This CDR3 contains 11 residues. V lost 4 bases, J lost 15 bases, and 9 bases stayed unmatched. DNA for the CDR3: TGCAGCGTTGGAGGGACAGCCGGAAGGTTCTTC. It yields the protein CSVGGTAGRFF.

CDR3 amino acids: CASSQALRYEQYF. The CDR3 region has the DNA TGCGCCAGCAGCCAAGCTCTCAGGTACGAGCAGTACTTC. The chain uses TRBV4-1 and TRBJ2-7; D gene uncertain. V lost 1 base and J lost 4, with 8 bases in between. The CDR3 length is 13 residues. CDR1 is MGHRA and CDR2 is YSYEKL in the germline V gene.

The V call is TRBV29-1, the J call TRBJ2-5; 8 nucleotides line up with TRBD2. Germline V gives CDR1 SQVTM, CDR2 ANQGSEA. V shed 2 bases, J shed 0 bases, and the junction held 11 bases outside the gene matches. The CDR3 is made up of 17 amino acids. The CDR3 loop is CSVEHGYGAGDQETQYF. The CDR3 DNA follows: TGCAGCGTTGAACATGGTTACGGAGCGGGGGACCAAGAGACCCAGTACTTC. Based on the CDR3 plus reference TRBV29-1 and TRBJ2-5, the full variable domain is SAVISQKPSRDICQRGTSLTIQCQVDSQVTMMFWYRQQPGQSLTLIATANQGSEATYESGFVIDKFPISRPNLTFSTLTVSNMSPEDSSIYLCSVEHGYGAGDQETQYFGPGTRLLVL.

The rearrangement links TRBV3-1 (or the pseudogene TRBV3-2) to TRBJ1-2; 7 bases agree with TRBD1. With V trimmed by 4 bases and J by 8 bases, 16 bases remained unmatched. The length of the CDR3 is 16 residues. In germline, CDR1 is LGHDT, CDR2 YNNKEL (reference sequence). CDR3 sequence reads: CASSPAYPDRLGGYTF. Written as DNA, the CDR3 is TGTGCCAGCAGCCCGGCCTACCCGGACAGGTTAGGAGGCTACACCTTC.

The CDR3 region has the DNA TGTGCCAGCAGCGAGAATACCGTGAACACTGAAGCTTTCTTT. Residues: CASSENTVNTEAFF. The V and J genes are TRBV7-9 and TRBJ1-1; D is ambiguous. Germline CDR1 reads SEHNR; CDR2 reads FQNEAQ (reference sequence). The V and J ends lost 5 bases and 0 bases respectively, with 10 bases between them. CDR3 length: 14 residues.

This chain joins TRBV3-1 (or the pseudogene TRBV3-2) and TRBJ2-3; no reliable D call. V lost 1 base, J lost 3 bases, and 5 bases lay in between. The length of the CDR3 is 13 residues. The germline gives CDR1 LGHDT, CDR2 YNNKEL (reference sequence). The CDR3 DNA is TGTGCCAGCAGCCAAGCTGCGACAGATACGCAGTATTTT. Translation: CASSQAATDTQYF.

In its sample, this clone was seen once. V and J are TRBV25-1 and TRBJ1-1; 7 positions agree with TRBD1. V was clipped by 7 bases and J by 6 bases; unmatched bases: 11. CDR1 is MGHDK, CDR2 SYGVNS, per germline. The CDR3 is 14 residues long. CDR3 in amino acids: CASTGTGALPEAFF. CDR3 DNA sequence: TGTGCCAGCACCGGAACAGGGGCCCTTCCTGAAGCTTTCTTT.

The V call is TRBV4-1, the J call TRBJ1-2; D remains ambiguous. CDR3 length equals 16 residues. The V and J ends lost 0 bases and 4 bases respectively, with 15 bases between them. Germline assignment: CDR1 MGHRA and CDR2 YSYEKL. The DNA of the CDR3 is TGCGCCAGCAGCCAAGATTGGAGAGGGAGAAGCTATGGCTACACCTTC. Protein: CASSQDWRGRSYGYTF.

This chain links TRBV4-2 with TRBJ2-1, with 9 positions matching TRBD2. This CDR3 has 17 residues. In germline, CDR1 is LGHNA, CDR2 YNFKEQ. V lost 4 bases to trimming and J lost 0 bases; unmatched junction nucleotides: 7. The CDR3 loop reads CASSLAISGSSYNEQFF. Written as DNA, the CDR3 is TGTGCCAGCAGCCTTGCCATTAGCGGGAGCTCCTACAATGAGCAGTTCTTC.